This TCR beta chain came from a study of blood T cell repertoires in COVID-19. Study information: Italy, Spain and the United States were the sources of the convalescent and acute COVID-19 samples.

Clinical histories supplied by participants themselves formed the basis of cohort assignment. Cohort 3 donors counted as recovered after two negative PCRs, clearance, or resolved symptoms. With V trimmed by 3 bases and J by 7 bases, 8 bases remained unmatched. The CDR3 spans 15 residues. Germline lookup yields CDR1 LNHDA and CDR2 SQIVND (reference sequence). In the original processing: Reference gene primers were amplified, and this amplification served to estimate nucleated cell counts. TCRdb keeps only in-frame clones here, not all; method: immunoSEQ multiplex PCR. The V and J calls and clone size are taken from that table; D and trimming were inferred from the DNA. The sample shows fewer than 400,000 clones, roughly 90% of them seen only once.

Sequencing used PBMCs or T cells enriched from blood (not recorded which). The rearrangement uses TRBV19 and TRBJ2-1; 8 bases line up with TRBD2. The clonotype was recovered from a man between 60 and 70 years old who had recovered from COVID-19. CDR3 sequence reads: CASSIVGTRLNEQFF. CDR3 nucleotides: TGTGCCAGTAGTATCGTGGGGACTAGGTTAAATGAGCAGTTCTTC.